Below, 6 T cell receptor beta chains from the same sample are listed, as sequenced in a study of cytomegalovirus exposure and HLA in healthy donors. PCR primers comprised 60 Vbeta and 13 Jbeta primers. The protocol was immunoSEQ multiplex PCR, while the TCRdb copy is restricted to in-frame clones and leaves out a portion. The table has 100,000 to 150,000 clones, around 81% seen once. The sample consisted of PBMCs. The receptors stem from a man aged 18-30 years in good health and CMV-seronegative.

V and J are TRBV3-2 and TRBJ1-2. TRBV3-2 is noted as a pseudogene. The CDR3 is made up of 8 amino acids. As DNA, the CDR3 is TGTGCCAGCAGCCAAATCGCCTTC. This translates into CASSQIAF.

DNA of the CDR3: TGTGCCAGCAGTTTATCAGGGGACGGCTCACCCCTCCACTTT. Protein: CASSLSGDGSPLHF. This chain joins TRBV28 and TRBJ1-6; tentative D call: TRBD1 (6 bases). This CDR3 contains 14 residues. V gave up 1 base and J gave up 10 bases, with 11 bases separating them. In germline, CDR1 is MDHEN, CDR2 SYDVKM. The whole variable domain, remainder taken from reference TRBV28 and TRBJ1-6, is DVKVTQSSRYLVKRTGEKVFLECVQDMDHENMFWYRQDPGLGLRLIYFSYDVKMKEKGDIPEGYSVSREKKERFSLILESASTNQTSMYLCASSLSGDGSPLHFGNGTRLTVT.

The table lists this clone with a count of one. V is TRBV6-5 and J is TRBJ2-7; D possibly corresponds to TRBD2 (5 bases). The V gene lost 4 bases and the J gene lost 0 bases, with 13 bases spanning the gap. The V gene's germline CDR1 is MNHEY and CDR2 SVGAGI. There are 15 residues in the CDR3. The CDR3 loop is CASSSVTGTSYEQYF. The CDR3 DNA sequence: TGTGCCAGCAGTTCGGTAACGGGAACCTCCTACGAGCAGTACTTC.

The CDR3 sequence is CASSLFLAGVEQYF. CDR3 sequence (DNA): TGTGCCAGCAGCTTATTTCTGGCGGGAGTCGAGCAGTACTTC. The chain recombines TRBV11-2 with TRBJ2-7, with 7 bases identical to TRBD2. Germline lookup yields CDR1 SGHAT and CDR2 FQNNGV. CDR3 size: 14 residues. The trim removed 2 bases at V and 6 bases at J, leaving 7 bases unmatched.

V is TRBV10-3 and J is TRBJ1-6, with a tentative D call TRBD1 (5 bases). This CDR3 has 14 amino acids. V lost 6 bases and J lost 3, with 9 bases in between. CDR1 is ENHRY and CDR2 is SYGVKD in the germline V gene. CDR3 in amino acids: CAIRLGLYNSPLHF. CDR3 DNA: TGTGCCATCAGATTGGGACTCTATAATTCACCCCTCCACTTT.

DNA for the CDR3: TGTGCCAGCACGGAACAGGGGAATAATCAGCCCCAGCATTTT. Translation gives CASTEQGNNQPQHF. The V call is TRBV2, the J call TRBJ1-5, with TRBD1 matching over 7 bases. This CDR3 has 14 residues. From germline, CDR1 is SNHLY and CDR2 FYNNEI. The ends lost 7 bases at V and 4 bases at J; junction bases unmatched: 7. Filled out from reference TRBV2 and TRBJ1-5, the complete variable domain reads EPEVTQTPSHQVTQMGQEVILRCVPISNHLYFYWYRQILGQKVEFLVSFYNNEISEKSEIFDDQFSVERPDGSNFTLKIRSTKLEDSAMYFCASTEQGNNQPQHFGDGTRLSIL.